Listed here are 26 T cell receptor beta chains from one sample, sequenced in a study of cytomegalovirus exposure and HLA in healthy donors. PCR used 60 Vbeta primers and 13 Jbeta primers. The repertoire was sequenced with immunoSEQ multiplex PCR; TCRdb's copy has only in-frame clones and lacks some. Of about 94,000 clones listed, 50% to 75% were seen once; the top ten hold 3% to 5%. The sequencing sample was made of PBMCs. These receptors all come from a man aged 25-45 years in good health and CMV-seronegative.

The genes are TRBV6-4 and TRBJ2-6, with a possible D match to TRBD1 (5 bases). V dropped 0 bases and J dropped 4 bases, with 10 bases sitting between them. The CDR3 is 16 amino acids. Germline CDR1 MRHNA, CDR2 SNTAGT. The CDR3 sequence: CASSDSIGAGANVLTF. CDR3 nucleotide sequence: TGTGCCAGCAGTGACTCGATTGGGGCAGGGGCCAACGTCCTGACTTTC.

This chain links TRBV10-3 with TRBJ2-7, with 7 bases fitting TRBD1. The CDR3 has 12 amino acids. V lost 9 bases and J lost 1; bases outside the gene matches: 3. Per germline, CDR1 ENHRY and CDR2 SYGVKD. CDR3 sequence reads: CAIKDRSYEQYF. The CDR3 nucleotides are TGTGCCATAAAGGACAGGTCCTACGAGCAGTACTTC.

The chain joins TRBV5-1 to TRBJ2-1, with 12 nucleotides matching TRBD2. In germline, CDR1 is SGHRS, CDR2 YFSETQ. The CDR3 is 16 amino acids. V shed 4 bases, J shed 4 bases, and the junction held 6 bases outside the gene matches. Here the CDR3 reads CASSLLAGGRYNEQFF. The CDR3 DNA follows: TGCGCCAGCAGCCTTCTAGCGGGGGGGCGATACAATGAGCAGTTCTTC. The variable domain in full, completed from reference TRBV5-1 and TRBJ2-1, reads KAGVTQTPRYLIKTRGQQVTLSCSPISGHRSVSWYQQTPGQGLQFLFEYFSETQRNKGNFPGRFSGRQFSNSRSEMNVSTLELGDSALYLCASSLLAGGRYNEQFFGPGTRLTVL.

V gene TRBV5-1 combines with J gene TRBJ2-7, with 11 bases aligning to TRBD1. This CDR3 is 14 amino acids long. CDR1 and CDR2 from the germline V gene are SGHRS and YFSETQ. V shed 4 bases and J 5 bases; nucleotides not matched to a gene: 5. The CDR3 DNA sequence: TGCGCCAGCAGCCCCGGACAGGGGGCTCACGAGCAGTACTTC. Its protein product is CASSPGQGAHEQYF. Using reference TRBV5-1 and TRBJ2-7 for the parts outside the CDR3, the full variable domain is KAGVTQTPRYLIKTRGQQVTLSCSPISGHRSVSWYQQTPGQGLQFLFEYFSETQRNKGNFPGRFSGRQFSNSRSEMNVSTLELGDSALYLCASSPGQGAHEQYFGPGTRLTVT.

This clone was counted between two and nine times. CDR3 protein: CASSFGQGFNEQYF. DNA of the CDR3: TGTGCCAGCAGCTTCGGACAGGGGTTCAACGAGCAGTACTTC. This sequence joins TRBV5-4 and TRBJ2-7; 9 positions match TRBD1. This CDR3 has 14 residues. Unmatched junction bases numbered 5, after V lost 2 bases and J lost 5 bases. CDR1 and CDR2 (germline): SGHNT, YYREEE (reference sequence).

The table lists this clone with a few counts. The gene calls are TRBV5-5 and TRBJ1-5; 10 bases are a match to TRBD1. Germline assignment: CDR1 SGHKS and CDR2 YYEKEE (reference sequence). The J segment lost 4 bases and the V segment lost 2 bases, leaving 6 bases of the junction unmatched. CDR3 length equals 16 residues. DNA for the CDR3: TGTGCCAGCAGCTTACAGCCGGGACAGGGGAATCAGCCCCAGCATTTT. Amino acid sequence: CASSLQPGQGNQPQHF. The whole variable domain, filled in from reference TRBV5-5 and TRBJ1-5, reads DAGVTQSPTHLIKTRGQQVTLRCSPISGHKSVSWYQQVLGQGPQFIFQYYEKEERGRGNFPDRFSARQFPNYSSELNVNALLLGDSALYLCASSLQPGQGNQPQHFGDGTRLSIL.

This chain uses TRBV30 with TRBJ2-2; the D gene is possibly TRBD1 (5 bases). Trimming removed 7 bases from V and 4 bases from J, with 13 bases in between. The CDR3 is made up of 13 amino acids. CDR1 is GTSNPN, CDR2 SVGIG, per germline (reference sequence). CDR3 loop: CASTDRGTGELFF. The CDR3 DNA follows: TGTGCCTCGACAGATCGAGGCACCGGGGAGCTGTTTTTT.

This clone counts as medium-sized. The CDR3 sequence: CASSQDAGIVYGYTF. Here the CDR3 DNA reads TGTGCCAGCAGCCAAGACGCGGGTATAGTATATGGCTACACCTTC. The chain links TRBV14 to TRBJ1-2; no clear D gene. Trimming removed 0 bases at V and 5 bases at J, with 13 bases between. This CDR3 region has 15 residues. The germline V gene encodes CDR1 SGHDN and CDR2 FVKESK.

The chain recombines TRBV7-9 with TRBJ1-4; possible D gene TRBD1, 5 bases. CDR3 length equals 14 residues. V gave up 3 bases and J gave up 7 bases, with 12 bases separating them. Per germline, CDR1 SEHNR and CDR2 FQNEAQ (reference sequence). CDR3 sequence (DNA): TGTGCCAGCAGCTTCGGCGGGGCGGGTGAAAAACTGTTTTTT. Translation gives CASSFGGAGEKLFF.

Note on this clone: The same CDR3 also results from other DNA sequences found in this sample. The gene calls are TRBV2 and TRBJ2-5; 8 bases line up with TRBD2. The CDR3 covers 16 residues. CDR1 and CDR2 from the germline V gene are SNHLY and FYNNEI. The ends lost 1 base at V and 5 bases at J; junction bases unmatched: 9. CDR3 sequence (DNA): TGTGCCAGCAGTGAAGAGCTGGCGGGGGGAACGGAGACCCAGTACTTC. Translation gives CASSEELAGGTETQYF.

The rearrangement uses TRBV9 and TRBJ2-3; 13 nucleotides align to TRBD2. The CDR3 sequence is 18 residues long. CDR1 and CDR2 (germline): SGDLS, YYNGEE. After removal of 0 bases from V and 1 base from J, the junction contained 5 bases not matched to a gene. CDR3 in amino acids: CASSVATGTSGGTDTQYF. The CDR3 DNA is TGTGCCAGCAGCGTAGCTACGGGGACTAGCGGGGGCACAGATACGCAGTATTTT.

This chain joins TRBV28 and TRBJ2-7; D is uncertain. Trimming removed 5 bases at V and 7 bases at J, with 12 bases between. CDR1 is MDHEN, CDR2 SYDVKM, per germline. The CDR3 sequence is 12 residues long. CDR3 sequence reads: CASSHGTVEQYF. Written as DNA, the CDR3 is TGTGCCAGCAGTCACGGCACAGTGGAGCAGTACTTC.

The V call is TRBV7-2, the J call TRBJ2-5, with D tentatively TRBD2 (5 bases). Germline-derived CDR1 and CDR2 are SGHTA and FQGNSA. The length of the CDR3 is 16 residues. V dropped 1 base and J dropped 5 bases, with 17 bases sitting between them. The CDR3: CASSLGLTGLVETQYF. DNA of the CDR3: TGTGCCAGCAGCTTAGGGTTAACGGGATTGGTGGAGACCCAGTACTTC.

This clone was recorded a few times. This sequence joins TRBV7-2 and TRBJ2-3, with D possibly TRBD2 on 6 matching bases. The length of the CDR3 is 16 residues. V was cut by 1 base and J by 2 bases, with 13 bases left in between. From germline, CDR1 is SGHTA and CDR2 FQGNSA. DNA of the CDR3: TGTGCCAGCAGCTTAGGGGACTCTATAATCACAGATACGCAGTATTTT. It is translated as CASSLGDSIITDTQYF.

This clone showed up just a few times. The chain carries TRBV18 and TRBJ1-5; D gene unclear. The CDR3 contains 13 residues. Germline values: CDR1 KGHSH, CDR2 LQKENI. V lost 3 bases, J lost 4 bases, and 7 bases lay in between. The CDR3 protein is CASSPGGNQPQHF. As DNA, the CDR3 is TGTGCCAGCTCACCCGGAGGAAATCAGCCCCAGCATTTT.

The rearrangement uses TRBV11-2 and TRBJ1-5, with a possible D match to TRBD1 (5 bases). Trimming stripped 6 bases from V and 6 bases from J, with 18 bases between. There are 15 residues in the CDR3. Germline lookup yields CDR1 SGHAT and CDR2 FQNNGV. In DNA form, the CDR3 reads TGTGCCAGCAGTCCCACGGGTATGGGGCGTCAGCCCCAGCATTTT. Amino acid sequence: CASSPTGMGRQPQHF.

The chain joins TRBV28 to TRBJ2-7, with D possibly matching TRBD2 (6 bases). CDR3 size: 17 residues. The germline CDR1 and CDR2 sequences are MDHEN and SYDVKM. Trimming cost V 4 bases and J 10 bases, with 29 bases left between them. The CDR3 loop reads CASSYQVRAGTTENQYF. The CDR3 nucleotides read TGTGCCAGCAGTTATCAGGTTCGGGCGGGAACCACAGAGAACCAGTACTTC.

This sequence joins TRBV4-1 and TRBJ2-5, with 12 bases aligning to TRBD2. Germline CDR1 is MGHRA and CDR2 is YSYEKL. The trim removed 4 bases at V and 2 bases at J, leaving 8 bases unmatched. The CDR3 spans 17 residues. The CDR3 coding sequence is TGCGCCAGCAGCCCAGATTGGACTAGCGGGAATCAAGAGACCCAGTACTTC. Translation: CASSPDWTSGNQETQYF.

The chain has TRBV19 and TRBJ1-1; the match to TRBD1 covers 10 bases. This CDR3 is 16 amino acids long. Germline V CDR1 and CDR2: LNHDA, SQIVND (reference sequence). The trim removed 4 bases at V and 4 bases at J, leaving 9 bases unmatched. CDR3 in DNA: TGTGCCAGTAGTAAGGGGACAGGGGCGACGGGCACTGAAGCTTTCTTT. Translation: CASSKGTGATGTEAFF. The whole variable domain, remainder taken from reference TRBV19 and TRBJ1-1, is DGGITQSPKYLFRKEGQNVTLSCEQNLNHDAMYWYRQDPGQGLRLIYYSQIVNDFQKGDIAEGYSVSREKKESFPLTVTSAQKNPTAFYLCASSKGTGATGTEAFFGQGTRLTVV.

The DNA for the CDR3 is TGCGCCAGCAGAGTAGCGGGGGGTGACAATGAGCAGTTCTTC. Translation: CASRVAGGDNEQFF. The chain is built from TRBV5-1 and TRBJ2-1, with 10 bases matching TRBD2. J lost 5 bases, V lost 5 bases, and 4 bases had no gene match. CDR1 and CDR2 (germline): SGHRS, YFSETQ. The CDR3 runs to 14 residues.

The gene calls are TRBV27 and TRBJ1-5, with TRBD1 as a possible D gene (5 bases). The CDR3 sequence is 16 residues long. The V gene's germline CDR1 is MNHEY and CDR2 SMNVEV (reference sequence). Trimming took off 0 bases at V and 1 base at J, with 10 bases between the two ends. DNA for the CDR3: TGTGCCAGCAGTTTATCGGCAGGGCAAAGCAATCAGCCCCAGCATTTT. Its protein is CASSLSAGQSNQPQHF.

This clone has more than one count but fewer than ten. The V gene is TRBV18, the J gene TRBJ1-1; TRBD1 matches 8 bases. V shed 8 bases, J shed 5 bases, and the junction held 16 bases outside the gene matches. Germline V gene sequence: CDR1 KGHSH, CDR2 LQKENI. The CDR3 extends over 16 amino acids. The CDR3 reads CASAPVLARGPTEAFF. For the CDR3, the DNA is TGTGCCAGCGCCCCAGTACTTGCCAGGGGGCCAACTGAAGCTTTCTTT.

This chain uses TRBV4-2 with TRBJ1-2; D is uncertain. Germline CDR1 and CDR2: LGHNA and YNFKEQ. Trimming took 1 base from V and 0 from J, leaving 12 bases between them. The CDR3 sequence is 16 residues long. DNA of the CDR3: TGTGCCAGCAGCCAAGGTTGGGCAGAAACTAACTATGGCTACACCTTC. It is translated as CASSQGWAETNYGYTF.

This chain links TRBV7-6 with TRBJ2-3, with 9 bases fitting TRBD2. V lost 0 bases to trimming and J lost 4 bases; unmatched junction nucleotides: 8. Germline CDR1 and CDR2: SGHVS and FNYEAQ. The CDR3 has 17 residues. The CDR3, as DNA: TGTGCCAGCAGCTTAGCCGCCCGTAGCGGGGGCCCAGATACGCAGTATTTT. Its translation: CASSLAARSGGPDTQYF.

The chain joins TRBV11-2 to TRBJ1-4; unclear D gene. The germline gives CDR1 SGHAT, CDR2 FQNNGV. This CDR3 is built from 11 residues. The germline V and J ends were trimmed by 3 bases and 8 bases, with 4 bases remaining between them. This CDR3 reads CASSFREKLFF. CDR3 nucleotides: TGTGCCAGCAGCTTCCGGGAAAAACTGTTTTTT.

The chain carries TRBV5-1 and TRBJ2-4; D is possibly TRBD1 (5 bases). The V and J ends lost 0 bases and 0 bases respectively, with 7 bases between them. This CDR3 comprises 15 residues. CDR1 and CDR2 (germline): SGHRS, YFSETQ. The CDR3 loop reads CASSLAGLAKNIQYF. For the CDR3, the DNA is TGCGCCAGCAGCTTGGCAGGGCTAGCCAAAAACATTCAGTACTTC.